This T cell receptor (beta chain) was sequenced for a study of T cell repertoires in cytomegalovirus infection. Whole-study findings and limits: Within the response measured ex vivo, HLA-C-restricted CMV-specific TCR beta clonotypes were dominant.

This clonotype was recorded a few times. The antigen is unknown. TCRdb analysed the reads with MiXCR anew, one entry per CDR3 protein. The top ten hold about an eighth of the sample, which has roughly 920,000 distinct CDR3 sequences, approximately 31% seen once. The germline V and J ends were trimmed by 5 bases and 0 bases, with 10 bases remaining between them. The CDR3 spans 15 residues. The TCR originated in a human donor in good health (CMV status not recorded). Some clones in this sample may be carry-over from other donors' samples. Sample: cultured CD8+ T cells from PBMCs, taken from culture after CMV antigen stimulation. The V and J genes are TRBV12-3 or TRBV12-4 and TRBJ2-2; D is ambiguous. The CDR3 DNA sequence: TGTGCCAGCAGTATCAGACGAACGAACACCGGGGAGCTGTTTTTT. Translation gives CASSIRRTNTGELFF.